These 20 T cell receptor beta chains originate from one sample sequenced in a study of blood T cells in healthy people across ages. Combining a sample-barcoded 5' primer with a J-beta primer mix, a second PCR ran for 7 to 11 cycles. TCRdb independently ran MiXCR on the 5' RACE reads; one entry per CDR3 protein. The table records about 2 million distinct CDR3 sequences, roughly 52% of them present only once. The source material was blood. These receptors all come from a woman in her thirties or forties in good health.

The V and J genes are TRBV27 and TRBJ2-2; D gene uncertain. V gave up 5 bases and J gave up 0 bases, with 10 bases separating them. This CDR3 has 15 residues. Germline CDR1 MNHEY, CDR2 SMNVEV (reference sequence). The CDR3 sequence is CASSPPRPNTGELFF. The CDR3 DNA is TGTGCCAGCAGTCCCCCTAGACCGAACACCGGGGAGCTGTTTTTT.

The chain has TRBV24-1 and TRBJ2-3; no firm D call. The CDR3 extends over 15 amino acids. V was cut by 5 bases and J by 4 bases, with 15 bases left in between. The germline V gene has CDR1 KGHDR and CDR2 SFDVKD. CDR3 in amino acids: CATSVARSAPDTQYF. The CDR3 bases are TGTGCCACCAGTGTAGCCCGCAGCGCCCCAGATACGCAGTATTTT.

This chain's CDR3 is CSRTTGGGGKLFF. The DNA for the CDR3 is TGCAGTAGAACTACAGGGGGAGGTGGAAAACTGTTTTTT. This chain connects TRBV20-1 to TRBJ1-4, with TRBD1 matching 8 bases. With V trimmed by 8 bases and J by 10 bases, 12 bases remained unmatched. This CDR3 has 13 residues. The germline V gene encodes CDR1 DFQATT and CDR2 SNEGSKA (reference sequence).

The chain has TRBV5-1 and TRBJ2-1; 8 bases match TRBD1. The CDR3 extends over 17 amino acids. Losses at the gene ends were 2 bases for V and 5 bases for J; bases not matched to a gene: 12. CDR1 is SGHRS and CDR2 is YFSETQ in the germline V gene. The CDR3: CASSLRSGTGFNNEQFF. DNA of the CDR3: TGCGCCAGCAGCTTACGGTCCGGGACAGGCTTTAACAATGAGCAGTTCTTC.

The rearrangement links TRBV20-1 to TRBJ1-4; no firm D call. V was trimmed by 0 bases and J by 0 bases, leaving 17 bases between them. CDR1 and CDR2 from the germline V gene are DFQATT and SNEGSKA (reference sequence). This CDR3 has 18 residues. The CDR3 nucleotides read TGCAGTGCTAGAGATTTTGGGCTTGGAACAGCAACTAATGAAAAACTGTTTTTT. This codes for CSARDFGLGTATNEKLFF.

The chain employs TRBV6-6 and TRBJ2-3; D gene unclear. The CDR3 sequence is 10 residues long. Germline values: CDR1 MNHNY, CDR2 SVGAGI (reference sequence). The ends were cut back, 10 bases at V and 2 bases at J, with 4 bases in the middle. The CDR3 loop reads CATFTDTQYF. CDR3 in DNA: TGTGCCACTTTCACAGATACGCAGTATTTT.

The J gene is TRBJ2-3, the V gene TRBV5-1, with D tentatively TRBD2 (6 bases). V was cut by 0 bases and J by 1 base, with 15 bases left in between. Per germline, CDR1 SGHRS and CDR2 YFSETQ. The CDR3 is 17 amino acids. The CDR3 here is CASSLAFGGVGTDTQYF. The CDR3 DNA is TGCGCCAGCAGCTTGGCTTTTGGCGGGGTTGGCACAGATACGCAGTATTTT.

The CDR3 nucleotides are TGCAGTGCTAGGCAGGTTATCCAAGAGACCCAGTACTTC. Its protein is CSARQVIQETQYF. The gene calls are TRBV20-1 and TRBJ2-5; D call uncertain. This CDR3 contains 13 residues. Germline CDR1 and CDR2: DFQATT and SNEGSKA (reference sequence). V dropped 3 bases and J dropped 1 base, with 9 bases sitting between them.

The table lists this clonotype with a few counts. The chain links TRBV11-1 to TRBJ2-5; 7 bases match TRBD1. Germline V gene lookup returns CDR1 SGHAT and CDR2 FQDESV (reference sequence). Germline trimming cut 5 bases from V and 5 bases from J; bases unmatched to any gene: 14. The CDR3 has 16 residues. The CDR3 DNA sequence: TGTGCCAGCAGCGTCGGACCCGGACAGGACGGTGAGACCCAGTACTTC. It translates to CASSVGPGQDGETQYF. The complete variable domain, with remaining parts taken from reference TRBV11-1 and TRBJ2-5, reads EAEVAQSPRYKITEKSQAVAFWCDPISGHATLYWYRQILGQGPELLVQFQDESVVDDSQLPKDRFSAERLKGVDSTLKIQPAELGDSAMYLCASSVGPGQDGETQYFGPGTRLLVL.

This sequence joins TRBV4-1 and TRBJ1-2; 7 nucleotides match TRBD1. This CDR3 has 16 residues. J was trimmed by 8 bases and V by 1 base; bases with no gene match: 13. Germline values: CDR1 MGHRA, CDR2 YSYEKL. CDR3 residues: CASSQGKDRDVGGYTF. In DNA form, the CDR3 reads TGCGCCAGCAGCCAAGGCAAAGACAGGGACGTTGGGGGCTACACCTTC.

The chain employs TRBV15 and TRBJ2-1, with TRBD1 matching over 7 bases. The end of the DNA fits TRBJ2-7 better, so the J call may be wrong. Germline V gene lookup returns CDR1 LNHNV and CDR2 YYDKDF (reference sequence). This CDR3 has 16 amino acids. The CDR3 nucleotides read TGTGCCACCAGCAGAGTCCGGGACAGCTCCTACAATGAGCAGTACTTC. This sequence encodes CATSRVRDSSYNEQYF.

The chain couples TRBV12-3 or TRBV12-4 to TRBJ2-7; TRBD2 agrees at 7 bases. V lost 1 base, J lost 5 bases, and 11 bases stayed unmatched. The CDR3 is 16 residues long. The CDR3 is CASSLGFGRAGDEQYF. The CDR3 nucleotides read TGTGCCAGCAGTTTAGGGTTCGGACGGGCGGGGGACGAGCAGTACTTC.

This clonotype was seen more than once but under ten times. The chain has TRBV4-1 and TRBJ2-5, with 8 nucleotides matching TRBD1. Germline values: CDR1 MGHRA, CDR2 YSYEKL. The V segment lost 1 base and the J segment 2 bases; nucleotides outside the gene matches: 9. The CDR3 consists of 17 residues. The CDR3 DNA reads TGCGCCAGCAGCCAAGGGTCGGACAGGGATTTACAAGAGACCCAGTACTTC. Translated: CASSQGSDRDLQETQYF.

This clonotype was counted only a few times. The chain links TRBV5-6 to TRBJ1-2; TRBD1 might be the D (5 bases). The V gene's germline CDR1 is SGHDT and CDR2 YYEEEE. Trimming removed 0 bases at V and 2 bases at J, with 11 bases between. The length of the CDR3 is 15 residues. The CDR3: CASSLGQLINYGYTF. The CDR3 coding sequence is TGTGCCAGCAGCTTGGGACAGCTGATCAACTATGGCTACACCTTC.

V usage is TRBV7-2 and J usage is TRBJ2-5; a possible D gene is TRBD2 (5 bases). V lost 4 bases and J lost 3, with 15 bases in between. Per germline, CDR1 SGHTA and CDR2 FQGNSA. The CDR3 loop spans 15 amino acids. This CDR3 reads CASSSKGGFKETQYF. DNA for the CDR3: TGTGCCAGCAGCTCCAAGGGCGGGTTCAAAGAGACCCAGTACTTC.

This chain uses TRBV7-2 with TRBJ2-3; perhaps D is TRBD1 or TRBD2 (5 bases each). Germline V gene lookup returns CDR1 SGHTA and CDR2 FQGNSA. V lost 7 bases to trimming and J lost 2 bases, with 13 bases between them. The CDR3 is 14 amino acids. The CDR3, as DNA: TGTGCCAGCACCCTTAGAGGGACCACAGATACGCAGTATTTT. This sequence encodes CASTLRGTTDTQYF.

The chain joins TRBV5-1 to TRBJ2-3, with D unclear. The CDR3 contains 16 residues. Between the trimmed V and J ends, which lost 3 bases and 4 bases, there was a span of 18 bases. The germline V gene has CDR1 SGHRS and CDR2 YFSETQ. CDR3 in amino acids: CASSSPRALFADTQYF. CDR3 DNA: TGCGCCAGCAGCTCCCCCCGGGCTCTATTTGCAGATACGCAGTATTTT. Full variable domain (rest looked up from reference TRBV5-1 and TRBJ2-3): KAGVTQTPRYLIKTRGQQVTLSCSPISGHRSVSWYQQTPGQGLQFLFEYFSETQRNKGNFPGRFSGRQFSNSRSEMNVSTLELGDSALYLCASSSPRALFADTQYFGPGTRLTVL.

This clonotype was observed a few times. DNA of the CDR3: TGCAGCGTTGAAAGGGCTAGCGGGGGGCCTCCTAACAATGAGCAGTTCTTC. Translation gives CSVERASGGPPNNEQFF. V usage is TRBV29-1 and J usage is TRBJ2-1, with 11 bases fitting TRBD2. Germline CDR1 reads SQVTM; CDR2 reads ANQGSEA. The CDR3 has 17 residues. V gave up 2 bases and J gave up 5 bases; unmatched junction bases: 11.

This clonotype was counted only a few times. DNA of the CDR3: TGCAGCGTTGGGGGGGACAGGGGGTACAATGAGCAGTTCTTC. Residues: CSVGGDRGYNEQFF. The gene calls are TRBV29-1 and TRBJ2-1; 11 nucleotides align to TRBD1. Germline V gene lookup returns CDR1 SQVTM and CDR2 ANQGSEA. The CDR3 sequence is 14 residues long. V lost 4 bases and J lost 4; bases outside the gene matches: 3.

This clonotype was counted ten times or more. The chain is built from TRBV9 and TRBJ2-7, with 9 bases matching TRBD1. The CDR3 length is 14 residues. The germline gives CDR1 SGDLS, CDR2 YYNGEE. V gave up 0 bases and J gave up 3 bases; unmatched junction bases: 1. The CDR3 spells CASSVGTGVYEQYF. The CDR3 bases are TGTGCCAGCAGCGTAGGGACAGGGGTCTACGAGCAGTACTTC.